A selection of T cell receptor beta chains follows, all from one sample in a study of identical twins. TCRdb re-called the 5' RACE reads through MiXCR, storing one row per CDR3 protein. The sample holds 600,000 to 700,000 distinct CDR3 sequences, approximately 21% seen once. These same records also appear under a second study, on T cells expressing NK-cell markers.

Sample: PBMCs. Receptors were obtained from a woman aged 18-35 years in good health. The CDR3 runs from the conserved cysteine through the conserved F or W. A D gene is named only where the DNA matches it firmly. Size is omitted from some rows. Given values are once, few, many or a class for expanded clones.

j_call clone_size cdr3_length d_call v_call cdr3_nt cdr3_aa
TRBJ2-3 NA 16 NA TRBV4-3 TGCGCCAGCAGCCAAGAGGTCCAGCGGAGCACAGATACGCAGTATTTT CASSQEVQRSTDTQYF
TRBJ2-7 NA 14 NA TRBV19 TGTGCCAGTAGTTCGAGGGGGGGCGTCTACGAGCAGTACTTC CASSSRGGVYEQYF
TRBJ2-7 few 12 NA TRBV12-3/TRBV12-4 TGTGCCAGCGGAAACAGGGCCTACGAGCAGTACTTC CASGNRAYEQYF
TRBJ2-3 NA 15 NA TRBV9 TGTGCCAGCAGCGTCGGAGGGGGGGGTTCAGATACGCAGTATTTT CASSVGGGGSDTQYF
TRBJ2-7 many 16 TRBD2 TRBV5-1 TGCGCCAGCAGCTTGGTCGGGTCAGCGCGGGGGAACGAGCAGTACTTC CASSLVGSARGNEQYF
TRBJ1-5 few 15 NA TRBV2 TGTGCCAGCAGTGACCCAGAGACAACTCCTCACCCCCAGCATTTT CASSDPETTPHPQHF
TRBJ2-5 NA 16 TRBD2 TRBV12-3/TRBV12-4 TGTGCCAGCAGCTCTAACCTCCTAGCGGTTCAAGAGACCCAGTACTTC CASSSNLLAVQETQYF
TRBJ2-1 NA 13 NA TRBV7-9 TGTGCCAGCAGCCATACTAACTACAATGAGCAGTTCTTC CASSHTNYNEQFF
TRBJ2-1 many 16 NA TRBV20-1 TGCAGTGCTAGAGATACGGGCCCCAAAACCTACAATGAGCAGTTCTTC CSARDTGPKTYNEQFF
TRBJ1-4 few 14 NA TRBV25-1 TGTGCCAGCAGTGGCAGTTCAACTAATGAAAAACTGTTTTTT CASSGSSTNEKLFF
TRBJ2-7 NA 14 NA TRBV12-3/TRBV12-4 TGTGCCAGCCGGCGGGGCCAGGGAGTCCACGAGCAGTACTTC CASRRGQGVHEQYF
TRBJ2-5 few 13 NA TRBV12-3/TRBV12-4 TGTGCCAGCAGTTCCAATGGGAAAGAGACCCAGTACTTC CASSSNGKETQYF
TRBJ2-1 few 16 TRBD1 TRBV5-1 TGCGCCAGCAGCCCTTCCCCCGGGACAGCTTACAATGAGCAGTTCTTC CASSPSPGTAYNEQFF
TRBJ2-7 few 14 NA TRBV13 TGTGCCAGCAGCCCCACCGGGGCCCCCTACGAGCAGTACTTC CASSPTGAPYEQYF
TRBJ2-3 NA 14 NA TRBV25-1 TGTGCCAGCAGTGACTCGGGACACACAGATACGCAGTATTTT CASSDSGHTDTQYF
TRBJ2-2 NA 17 TRBD2 TRBV6-5 TGTGCCAGCAGTTCCGGGACTAGACAGTTTAGCACCGGGGAGCTGTTTTTT CASSSGTRQFSTGELFF
TRBJ1-1 few 13 NA TRBV12-3/TRBV12-4 TGTGCCAGCAGTTCATCCGGGGGAAATGAAGCTTTCTTT CASSSSGGNEAFF
TRBJ2-3 few 17 TRBD2 TRBV20-1 TGCAGTGCTGGGAGGGTCGGGAGCGGGAGGAGGGAAAATACGCAGTATTTT CSAGRVGSGRRENTQYF
TRBJ2-2 NA 15 NA TRBV15 TGTGCCACCAGCAGACCCGCTGGGGCGACCGGGGAGCTGTTTTTT CATSRPAGATGELFF
TRBJ2-7 NA 10 NA TRBV2 TGTGCCAGCGTTGCGAACGAGCAGTACTTC CASVANEQYF